The T cell receptor (beta chain) under discussion was sequenced for a study of CD8+ T cells in alopecia areata. Overall study: At a dose of 5 to 10 mg twice daily, oral tofacitinib was given to treated patients. Broader study findings: Because of a solitary nonresponder, the connection of baseline CD8+ expansion to response stays uncertain. Lesional scalp exceeded normal scalp in clonality, especially in alopecia totalis/universalis.

The sample's treatment: oral pan-JAK inhibitor, 5-10 mg twice daily. Both CD4+ and CD8+ T cells were separated by sorting PBMCs. cDNA reverse transcribed from extracted RNA served as the sequencing template. Profiled with immunoSEQ multiplex PCR; TCRdb holds only in-frame clones, not every one. The data show about 200,000 clones, with roughly 60% seen just once and about 1.3% held by the top ten. This CDR3 has 15 residues. Trimming shortened V by 3 bases and J by 0 bases, and 14 bases separated the two germline ends. CDR1 is SQVTM and CDR2 is ANQGSEA in the germline V gene. Worth noting for this clone: No antigen is known for it.

The source is a human donor with alopecia areata. The J gene is TRBJ2-5, the V gene TRBV29-1, with D possibly TRBD1 on 5 matching bases. This sample comprised CD4+ T cells sorted from blood, obtained between weeks 47 and 50, from a patient treated with tofacitinib. The CDR3 here is CSVDRQGGYQETQYF. CDR3 DNA: TGCAGCGTTGATCGGCAGGGTGGGTACCAAGAGACCCAGTACTTC.